This T cell receptor beta chain was obtained from a study of blood T cell repertoires in COVID-19. Study-level information: From the United States, Italy and Spain came samples of acute and convalescent COVID-19. PBMCs, B-cell-depleted T cells, or T cells were the source of the cDNA or gDNA that made up the material.

Under the authors' procedure: Researchers report that nucleated cell counts were estimated from reference gene primer amplification. The protocol was immunoSEQ multiplex PCR, while the TCRdb copy is restricted to in-frame clones and leaves out a portion. V and J calls plus clone size are reproduced from that table; the DNA served to infer D and trimming. The sample carries about 180,000 clones, 80% to 90% recorded once. The CDR3 loop spans 15 amino acids. The germline CDR1 and CDR2 sequences are LGHNA and YNFKEQ. For this clone: At one end the junction does not follow the germline gene, possibly because of a read error.

This chain uses TRBV4-2 with TRBJ2-7, with a tentative D call TRBD2 (5 bases). This receptor was taken from a woman aged 50 to 60 with acute or convalescent COVID-19. Sequencing used peripheral blood. The CDR3 coding sequence is TGTGCCAGCAGCCAAGATAAATTTGCCGACTACGAACAGTACTTC. Translated: CASSQDKFADYEQYF.